This T cell receptor (beta chain) is drawn from a study of cytomegalovirus exposure and HLA in healthy donors. Assay: immunoSEQ multiplex PCR; the TCRdb copy retains only in-frame clones and omits some. Of 90,000 to 150,000 clones listed, over 65% are singletons. Trimming stripped 6 bases from V and 1 base from J, with 9 bases between. Germline CDR1 is SGHVS and CDR2 is FQNEAQ. This CDR3 is built from 13 residues. This clone is a singleton in its sample. Its antigen is currently unknown. Whole-study results and caveats: It was 150 to 200 TCR beta chains that were listed as cytomegalovirus-associated. Most TCR sequences were rare, but some public TCRs occurred in many donors. Within the 100 to 150 validation repertoires, first-cohort TCR clusters tended to co-occur, according to a later analysis.

Specimen: PBMCs. The TCR comes from a woman aged 25 to 39 in good health and CMV-seronegative. The V and J genes are TRBV7-8 and TRBJ1-1; TRBD1 is a possible D gene (6 bases). The CDR3 loop is CASRIRGNTEAFF. CDR3 DNA: TGTGCCAGCAGAATCAGGGGGAACACTGAAGCTTTCTTT.